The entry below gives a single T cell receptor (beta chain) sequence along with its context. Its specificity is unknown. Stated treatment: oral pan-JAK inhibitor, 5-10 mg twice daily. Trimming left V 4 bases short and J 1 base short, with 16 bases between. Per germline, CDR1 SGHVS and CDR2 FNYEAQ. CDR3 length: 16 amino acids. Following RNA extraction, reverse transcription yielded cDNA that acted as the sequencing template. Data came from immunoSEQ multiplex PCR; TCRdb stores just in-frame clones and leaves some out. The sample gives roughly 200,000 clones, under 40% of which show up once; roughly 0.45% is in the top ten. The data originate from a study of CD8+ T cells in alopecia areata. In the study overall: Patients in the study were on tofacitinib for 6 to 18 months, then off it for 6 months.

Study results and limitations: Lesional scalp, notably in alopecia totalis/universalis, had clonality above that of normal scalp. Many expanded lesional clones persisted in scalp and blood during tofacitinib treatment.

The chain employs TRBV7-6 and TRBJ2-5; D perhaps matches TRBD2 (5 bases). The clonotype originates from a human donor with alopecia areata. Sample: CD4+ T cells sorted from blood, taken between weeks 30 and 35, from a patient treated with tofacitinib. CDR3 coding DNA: TGTGCCAGCAGCTATCGATCCCCGGGGTCCCAAGAGACCCAGTACTTC. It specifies CASSYRSPGSQETQYF.